Included here is one T cell receptor (beta chain) sequence, with context. Its antigen is not known. Germline assignment: CDR1 SGHAT and CDR2 FQDESV (reference sequence). Trimming shortened V by 0 bases and J by 3 bases, and 11 bases separated the two germline ends. The CDR3 has 15 residues. These data originate in a study of identical twins. Each CDR3 protein gets one entry after TCRdb re-called the 5' RACE reads with MiXCR. The data show 230,000 or so distinct CDR3 sequences, with about 9% seen just once and roughly 3% held by the top ten. Study-level points and caveats: Beta out-of-frame sequences displayed a weaker excess of sharing between twins.

These data were likewise used in another study, on yellow fever vaccine responses in identical twins.

The chain carries TRBV11-1 and TRBJ2-5, with D perhaps TRBD2 (5 bases). The sample consisted of CD8+ T cells sorted from blood. This TCR was sampled from a young woman in good health. The CDR3 DNA is TGTGCCAGCAGCTTAGCTCGGACTTTCAAAGAGACCCAGTACTTC. Amino acid sequence: CASSLARTFKETQYF.